This T cell receptor beta chain derives from a study of vaccination effects on CD4 cells after COVID-19. General study findings and limits: Long after vaccination, the clones induced by infection and by vaccine shrank markedly in size. Small numbers of convalescent patients limited the study. It also lacked early post-infection timepoints.

Trimming removed 4 bases at V and 3 bases at J, with 7 bases between. The V gene's germline CDR1 is GTSNPN and CDR2 SVGIG (reference sequence). CDR3 length: 12 amino acids. ViraFEST assay sequencing came after antigen-specific CD4+ T cells were expanded with viral peptide pools. CD4+ T cells were isolated after approximately 10 days of culture. Each participant received a vaccine that was either BNT162b2 or mRNA-1273, given as two doses. A note on this clone: Its target is not known.

Generated by immunoSEQ multiplex PCR, the TCRdb table keeps only in-frame clones and is missing some. Here the sample spans under 20,000 clones, roughly 70% being singletons. The TCR comes from a human donor who received a COVID-19 vaccine. The genes are TRBV30 and TRBJ2-1; D ambiguous. The material was CD4+ T cells from PBMCs cultured with SARS-CoV-2 spike peptides, obtained after COVID-19 vaccination. As DNA, the CDR3 is TGTGCCTGGAATTCCATCTACAATGAGCAGTTCTTC. It translates to CAWNSIYNEQFF.